This TCR beta chain emerged from a study of regulatory T cells in long-lasting Graves disease. Germline CDR1 and CDR2: SGHDN and FVKESK. V was trimmed by 5 bases and J by 1 base, leaving 20 bases between them. This CDR3 has 17 amino acids. iRepertoire HTBI primers and Arm-PCR of CDR3 regions built TCR beta libraries. TCRdb reanalysed the multiplex PCR reads using MiXCR and keeps one entry per CDR3 protein. In the table there are 350,000 to 400,000 distinct CDR3 sequences, about a sixth of which are singletons. Points on this clonotype: Antigen specificity is unknown.

Time point described: newly diagnosed GD, antithyroid drugs for less than 3 months. Generation of the TCR library employed RNA extracted from PBMCs. Findings of the study overall: Accuracy may have suffered from the small sample size. TCR diversity was lower in persistent Graves' patients (versus newly diagnosed ones).

These data were also reused for a study on T cells in Graves' hyperthyroidism and ophthalmopathy. That source notes: The TCR CDR3 first-round RT-PCR relied on the HTBI primer set.

Specimen: peripheral blood mononuclear cells (PBMCs), collected at new diagnosis, from a patient treated with antithyroid drugs. This chain connects TRBV14 to TRBJ2-5; either TRBD1 or TRBD2 may supply D (5 bases each). This receptor was taken from a woman aged 18-29 years with Graves disease. CDR3 sequence (DNA): TGTGCCAGCAGCTATAAGGAAGTTAGGGGAGCCCAAGAGACCCAGTACTTC. Residues: CASSYKEVRGAQETQYF.